These 29 T cell receptor beta chains share one sample of origin, sequenced in a study of blood T cells in healthy people across ages. Sample-barcoded 5' priming and a J-beta primer mix drove a second PCR of roughly 6 to 12 cycles. TCRdb re-called the 5' RACE reads with MiXCR, one entry per CDR3 protein. This sample has some 640,000 distinct CDR3 sequences, with 25% to 35% found just once. The source material was blood. The receptors shown here come from an elderly woman in good health.

The table lists this clonotype with many counts. The chain recombines TRBV5-1 with TRBJ2-7; weak D call: TRBD1 (5 bases). The germline gives CDR1 SGHRS, CDR2 YFSETQ. The CDR3 is 13 residues long. V dropped 4 bases and J dropped 7 bases, with 15 bases sitting between them. CDR3 residues: CASSVTGVGEQYF. CDR3 nucleotide sequence: TGCGCCAGCAGCGTTACAGGAGTAGGGGAGCAGTACTTC.

This clonotype was seen only a few times. This chain connects TRBV12-3 or TRBV12-4 to TRBJ1-3, with 10 bases that match TRBD1. The CDR3 length is 17 residues. After removal of 7 bases from V and 3 bases from J, the junction contained 12 bases not matched to a gene. The CDR3 loop reads CASTRDRGIWDGNTIYF. The CDR3 DNA sequence: TGTGCCAGCACCAGGGACAGGGGTATTTGGGATGGAAACACCATATATTTT.

This clonotype has only a few counts. The chain has TRBV5-5 and TRBJ2-1; D is possibly TRBD1 (6 bases). The CDR3 has 15 amino acids. CDR1 and CDR2 from the germline V gene are SGHKS and YYEKEE (reference sequence). V lost 6 bases, J lost 4 bases, and 17 bases lay in between. The chain's CDR3 is CASITGQRGYNEQFF. CDR3 DNA: TGTGCCAGCATCACCGGACAGAGAGGGTACAATGAGCAGTTCTTC.

Many counts were recorded for this clonotype. This chain links TRBV12-3 or TRBV12-4 with TRBJ2-1; D is unclear. Trimming removed 6 bases at V and 8 bases at J, with 14 bases between. The length of the CDR3 is 13 residues. This CDR3 is CASSKLPTDEQFF. CDR3 nucleotide sequence: TGTGCCAGCAGCAAGTTGCCTACGGATGAGCAGTTCTTC.

The chain is built from TRBV7-2 and TRBJ2-2; the D gene is possibly TRBD2 (6 bases). CDR1 is SGHTA, CDR2 FQGNSA, per germline. This CDR3 has 14 residues. V was trimmed by 8 bases and J by 1 base, leaving 11 bases between them. The CDR3 DNA follows: TGTGCCAGCCGGGGTAGCGGGAACACCGGGGAGCTGTTTTTT. This sequence encodes CASRGSGNTGELFF.

This clonotype was recorded a few times. The chain links TRBV11-2 to TRBJ1-2; 8 bases map to TRBD1. V gave up 1 base and J gave up 5 bases; unmatched junction bases: 6. CDR1 and CDR2 from the germline V gene are SGHAT and FQNNGV. The CDR3 is 15 amino acids. The CDR3 bases are TGTGCCAGCAGCTTAGGTCCCGGACAGGGATATGGCTACACCTTC. The encoded protein is CASSLGPGQGYGYTF.

The V and J genes are TRBV6-6 and TRBJ2-2, with no clear D. Germline V gene sequence: CDR1 MNHNY, CDR2 SVGAGI (reference sequence). V was cut by 0 bases and J by 1 base, with 0 bases left in between. The CDR3 runs to 13 residues. CDR3 in amino acids: CASSYSNTGELFF. CDR3 sequence (DNA): TGTGCCAGCAGTTACTCGAACACCGGGGAGCTGTTTTTT.

The chain uses TRBV4-2 and TRBJ1-5; D uncertain. The V end was cut by 3 bases, the J end by 7 bases, with 19 bases between. Germline assignment: CDR1 LGHNA and CDR2 YNFKEQ. The CDR3 has 16 amino acids. The CDR3 loop reads CASSHAGPQSGQPQHF. The CDR3 DNA reads TGTGCCAGCAGCCACGCCGGACCTCAATCCGGGCAGCCCCAGCATTTT.

The J gene is TRBJ2-2, the V gene TRBV5-6; TRBD1 agrees at 9 bases. Germline loops: CDR1 SGHDT, CDR2 YYEEEE. The CDR3 runs to 16 residues. V lost 3 bases and J lost 5; bases outside the gene matches: 8. In DNA, the CDR3 is TGTGCCAGCAGCTCTTACAGGGGGCGAGGAACCGGGGAGCTGTTTTTT. Translated, it gives CASSSYRGRGTGELFF.

This clonotype was seen at least ten times. This rearrangement joins TRBV7-2 to TRBJ2-7, with 9 positions matching TRBD2. CDR3 length: 16 amino acids. The V gene end was trimmed by 1 base and the J gene end by 3 bases; junction bases not matched to a gene: 7. The germline CDR1 and CDR2 sequences are SGHTA and FQGNSA. The CDR3 nucleotides read TGTGCCAGCAGCTTAGTTCGCGGGGGGGCGGGCTACGAGCAGTACTTC. Protein product: CASSLVRGGAGYEQYF.

This clonotype was counted a few times. The V and J genes are TRBV7-3 and TRBJ2-2, with unresolved D. The CDR3 is made up of 11 amino acids. V lost 2 bases to trimming and J lost 9 bases, with 4 bases between them. CDR1 is SGHTA and CDR2 is FQGTGA in the germline V gene. CDR3: CASSLGRELFF. CDR3 DNA sequence: TGTGCCAGCAGCTTAGGGCGGGAGCTGTTTTTT.

For this clonotype: Given a much more abundant clone one base away, this may be a read error. The gene calls are TRBV20-1 and TRBJ2-5; D is ambiguous. Per the germline V gene, CDR1 is DFQATT and CDR2 is SNEGSKA (reference sequence). The CDR3 contains 14 residues. V lost 6 bases and J 11 bases, leaving 25 bases between the germline ends. The DNA for the CDR3 is TGCAGTGCCAAGAGTGGTGGTCGCTACAATGAGCAGTACTTC. Encoded protein: CSAKSGGRYNEQYF.

This clonotype was detected ten times or more. The chain combines TRBV4-1 with TRBJ2-5, with 12 bases aligning to TRBD2. V shed 0 bases, J shed 3 bases, and the junction held 8 bases outside the gene matches. Per germline, CDR1 MGHRA and CDR2 YSYEKL. The CDR3 length is 18 residues. As DNA, the CDR3 is TGCGCCAGCAGCCAAGACAGACTAGCGGGGGTATGGGAAGAGACCCAGTACTTC. Translated: CASSQDRLAGVWEETQYF.

This clonotype was seen once. The final CDR3 position lacks the conserved phenylalanine or tryptophan, pointing to a likely read error. The V and J genes are TRBV10-3 and TRBJ2-5, with TRBD1 identical over 7 bases. J lost 11 bases, V lost 0 bases, and 15 bases had no gene match. Per germline, CDR1 ENHRY and CDR2 SYGVKD. The CDR3 length is 16 residues. CDR3 sequence: CAISESKGGRGNEQYC. Here the CDR3 DNA reads TGTGCCATCAGTGAGTCGAAAGGGGGCAGGGGCAATGAGCAGTACTGC.

This clonotype came up a few times. A much bigger clone sits one base away, suggesting this may be a read error. The chain is built from TRBV7-3 and TRBJ2-1; 9 bases are shared with TRBD1. The closer fit of TRBJ2-7 to the DNA end suggests the J call may be wrong. Germline V gene data show CDR1 as SGHTA and CDR2 as FQGTGA. The CDR3 has 16 residues. CDR3 in amino acids: CASSLQGTGSYNEQYF. The CDR3 DNA follows: TGTGCCAGCAGCTTACAAGGGACAGGGTCCTACAATGAGCAGTACTTC.

The table lists this clonotype with many counts. This sequence joins TRBV12-5 and TRBJ1-1, with 7 bases fitting TRBD1. J gave up 1 base and V 1 base, and 0 bases lay outside the gene matches. This CDR3 has 14 residues. CDR1 is LGHNT, CDR2 FRNRAP, per germline. CDR3 sequence: CASGLGTGNTEAFF. In DNA, the CDR3 is TGTGCTAGTGGTTTGGGGACAGGGAACACTGAAGCTTTCTTT.

This sequence joins TRBV7-3 and TRBJ2-5; a weak D match, TRBD2 (6 bases). TRBJ2-7 explains the end of the DNA better; the J call may be wrong. The CDR3 totals 13 residues. Germline CDR1 reads SGHTA; CDR2 reads FQGTGA. CDR3 sequence reads: CASSLSQGGEQYF. In nucleotides, the CDR3 is TGTGCCAGCAGCTTGTCTCAGGGAGGCGAGCAGTACTTC.

This clonotype was counted ten times or more. This chain joins TRBV7-9 and TRBJ2-1; 10 positions match TRBD2. The junction had 8 bases not matched to a gene; V was cut back by 2 bases and J by 7 bases. Germline lookup yields CDR1 SEHNR and CDR2 FQNEAQ (reference sequence). This CDR3 has 16 residues. CDR3 loop: CASSLTSGGAKNEQFF. In DNA form, the CDR3 reads TGTGCCAGCAGCTTAACGAGCGGGGGGGCCAAGAATGAGCAGTTCTTC. Using reference TRBV7-9 and TRBJ2-1 for the parts outside the CDR3, the full variable domain is DTGVSQNPRHKITKRGQNVTFRCDPISEHNRLYWYRQTLGQGPEFLTYFQNEAQLEKSRLLSDRFSAERPKGSFSTLEIQRTEQGDSAMYLCASSLTSGGAKNEQFFGPGTRLTVL.

This clonotype came up a few times. V is TRBV13 and J is TRBJ2-2; 7 bases line up with TRBD1. This CDR3 has 16 amino acids. Germline loops: CDR1 PRHDT, CDR2 FYEKMQ (reference sequence). Trimming cost V 5 bases and J 4 bases; bases outside gene matches: 10. The CDR3 loop reads CASSPTGRQSTGELFF. In nucleotides, the CDR3 is TGTGCCAGCAGCCCGACAGGGAGACAAAGCACCGGGGAGCTGTTTTTT.

This clonotype was recorded at least ten times. This sequence joins TRBV4-1 and TRBJ2-3; 10 bases match TRBD2. CDR1 and CDR2 (germline): MGHRA, YSYEKL. After removal of 0 bases from V and 9 bases from J, the junction contained 12 bases not matched to a gene. This CDR3 is 17 amino acids long. CDR3: CASSQDPPSGGVDTQYF. CDR3 bases: TGCGCCAGCAGCCAAGATCCCCCTAGCGGGGGCGTGGACACGCAGTATTTT.

This chain joins TRBV6-2 or TRBV6-3 and TRBJ1-5; D uncertain. This CDR3 spans 16 amino acids. With 5 bases removed from V and 4 bases from J, the gap between germline ends came to 18 bases. The germline V gene has CDR1 MNHEY and CDR2 SVGEGT. DNA of the CDR3: TGTGCCAGCAGTCTAGGGAGTGCTGCTGGAAATCAGCCCCAGCATTTT. It translates to CASSLGSAAGNQPQHF.

This clonotype was counted at least ten times. This chain joins TRBV3-1 and TRBJ1-2, with D tentatively TRBD1 (5 bases). CDR3 size: 14 residues. The V gene lost 2 bases and the J gene lost 2 bases, with 9 bases spanning the gap. Germline V lookup: CDR1 LGHDT, CDR2 YNNKEL (reference sequence). The CDR3 loop is CASSQSTVNYGYTF. The CDR3 DNA reads TGTGCCAGCAGCCAATCGACAGTAAACTATGGCTACACCTTC.

This clonotype was recorded a few times. V and J are TRBV20-1 and TRBJ2-3; D unresolved. V was trimmed by 3 bases and J by 2 bases, leaving 6 bases between them. CDR1 is DFQATT and CDR2 is SNEGSKA in the germline V gene (reference sequence). The CDR3 consists of 12 residues. CDR3 nucleotide sequence: TGCAGTGCTAGGGGCCCCACAGATACGCAGTATTTT. Amino acids: CSARGPTDTQYF.

This chain connects TRBV27 to TRBJ2-2; D may be TRBD1 (6 bases). V lost 4 bases and J lost 0, with 18 bases in between. The CDR3 is made up of 18 amino acids. Germline V lookup: CDR1 MNHEY, CDR2 SMNVEV (reference sequence). The CDR3 here is CASSWLTQGIPNTGELFF. CDR3 in DNA: TGTGCCAGCAGTTGGCTGACCCAGGGGATACCGAACACCGGGGAGCTGTTTTTT.

The chain carries TRBV11-2 and TRBJ1-1; D is perhaps TRBD1 (5 bases). Germline CDR1 SGHAT, CDR2 FQNNGV. The V and J ends lost 3 bases and 5 bases respectively, with 13 bases between them. The CDR3 spans 14 residues. The CDR3 loop reads CASSFKQGGTEAFF. CDR3 coding DNA: TGTGCCAGCAGCTTTAAGCAGGGCGGAACTGAAGCTTTCTTT.

DNA for the CDR3: TGCGCCAGCAGCGCTAGGACCTGGGATTCACCCCTCCACTTT. This codes for CASSARTWDSPLHF. The chain carries TRBV5-1 and TRBJ1-6, with D hard to call. With 4 bases removed from V and 8 bases from J, the gap between germline ends came to 13 bases. CDR3 length equals 14 residues. Germline V CDR1 and CDR2: SGHRS, YFSETQ.

This clonotype was observed a handful of times. Given a much more abundant clone one base away, this may be a read error. The CDR3: CASSWQGAFYEQYF. CDR3 coding DNA: TGCGCCAGCAGCTGGCAGGGGGCTTTCTACGAGCAGTACTTC. V usage is TRBV5-1 and J usage is TRBJ2-7; 8 bases match TRBD1. The CDR3 has 14 residues. Germline V gene data show CDR1 as SGHRS and CDR2 as YFSETQ. The V segment lost 3 bases and the J segment 3 bases; nucleotides outside the gene matches: 5.

Of note for this clonotype: A much larger clone differs from this one at a single base, so this may be a read error. The chain joins TRBV5-1 to TRBJ2-5; D is perhaps TRBD1 (6 bases). The germline V gene has CDR1 SGHRS and CDR2 YFSETQ. V lost 3 bases, J lost 5 bases, and 14 bases lay in between. The CDR3 spans 14 residues. The DNA of the CDR3 is TGCGCCAGCAGCTGGCCCGGGCAGGGGGAGACCCAGTACTTC. Protein sequence: CASSWPGQGETQYF.

This clonotype was recorded many times. The chain combines TRBV14 with TRBJ2-1; D is uncertain. The germline V gene encodes CDR1 SGHDN and CDR2 FVKESK. This CDR3 is built from 12 residues. Trimming removed 0 bases from V and 10 bases from J, with 7 bases in between. CDR3 DNA sequence: TGTGCCAGCAGCCAAGAGTTCGGGGAGCAGTTCTTC. Its translation is CASSQEFGEQFF.